A single TCR beta chain is shown here with its context. Its antigen is not identified. These data originate in a study of graft-versus-host responses after intestinal transplantation. In the study overall: Multivisceral, liver-intestinal, or isolated intestinal grafts were transplanted into recipients. Each recipient received anti-thymocyte globulin induction, then tacrolimus and steroids for 3 to 4 years. The study, taken as a whole, reports: High graft-versus-host to host-versus-graft clonal ratios were found in allografts of patients who had graft-donor T cell macrochimerism. Recipient marrow held GvH clones, some first seen in ileum or blood.

Some clones are missing from TCRdb's copy, which holds only in-frame ones; the method was immunoSEQ multiplex PCR. The sample holds around 26,000 clones; approximately 93% are singletons and the top ten take around 0.52%. The CDR3 loop spans 17 amino acids. The clonotype comes from a human patient who received an intestinal transplant, so some T cells may come from the graft donor. Sequenced material: PBMCs, taken 156 days after intestinal transplant. This chain links TRBV21-1 with TRBJ2-7; no DNA check was done on the table's D call, TRBD2. TRBV21-1 is an annotated pseudogene. In DNA, the CDR3 is TGTGCCAGCAGCAAATCATCCAGGGAGGTACCCTGCTACGAGCAGTACTTC. This sequence encodes CASSKSSREVPCYEQYF.